The 26 T cell receptor beta chains below come from one sample, sequenced in a study of B cell selection in AIRE deficiency. Conventional CD4 T cells were sorted as CD4+CD127+ cells. Profiled with immunoSEQ multiplex PCR; TCRdb holds only in-frame clones, not every one. The sample consists of fewer than 25,000 clones, around 96% of them appearing once. Material for sequencing was CD4+CD127+ conventional T cells sorted from PBMCs. These receptors all stem from a human donor in good health.

The chain joins TRBV19 to TRBJ1-5, with TRBD1 matching 12 bases. The CDR3 contains 14 residues. The trim removed 7 bases at V and 6 bases at J, leaving 4 bases unmatched. Germline loops: CDR1 LNHDA, CDR2 SQIVND (reference sequence). The DNA for the CDR3 is TGTGCCAGTACCGGGACAGGGGGCTTTCAGCCCCAGCATTTT. It is translated as CASTGTGGFQPQHF. Together with reference TRBV19 and TRBJ1-5, the CDR3 gives the full variable domain: DGGITQSPKYLFRKEGQNVTLSCEQNLNHDAMYWYRQDPGQGLRLIYYSQIVNDFQKGDIAEGYSVSREKKESFPLTVTSAQKNPTAFYLCASTGTGGFQPQHFGDGTRLSIL.

The chain combines TRBV7-2 with TRBJ2-5; 14 bases match TRBD2. The CDR3 is made up of 16 amino acids. The V gene end was trimmed by 5 bases and the J gene end by 4 bases; junction bases not matched to a gene: 6. Germline-derived CDR1 and CDR2 are SGHTA and FQGNSA. The CDR3 sequence is CASSHGLAGGPETQYF. Here the CDR3 DNA reads TGTGCCAGCAGCCATGGACTAGCGGGGGGCCCAGAGACCCAGTACTTC.

The rearrangement uses TRBV5-1 and TRBJ2-5; no clear D. Trimming cost V 0 bases and J 4 bases, with 7 bases left between them. The CDR3 contains 13 residues. Germline V gene lookup returns CDR1 SGHRS and CDR2 YFSETQ. The DNA for the CDR3 is TGCGCCAGCAGCTTGGATGTTTTAGAGACCCAGTACTTC. This translates into CASSLDVLETQYF.

This clone was seen a handful of times. The V and J genes are TRBV30 and TRBJ1-1; a weak D match, TRBD1 (5 bases). This CDR3 contains 13 residues. V was pared by 0 bases and J by 4 bases, with 9 bases between. Germline CDR1 GTSNPN, CDR2 SVGIG (reference sequence). CDR3 sequence (DNA): TGTGCCTGGAGTGTACGGGGGGGCACTGAAGCTTTCTTT. This gives the protein CAWSVRGGTEAFF.

V is TRBV6-5 and J is TRBJ1-1; D is possibly TRBD1 (6 bases). The CDR3 length is 13 residues. Germline CDR1 MNHEY, CDR2 SVGAGI. Between the trimmed V and J ends, which lost 4 bases and 4 bases, there was a span of 10 bases. The DNA for the CDR3 is TGTGCCAGCAGTTTGGGGGCCGGCACTGAAGCTTTCTTT. Translating it yields CASSLGAGTEAFF.

This clone was observed a single time. The chain recombines TRBV6-5 with TRBJ2-3; D remains ambiguous. This CDR3 has 14 residues. The V gene's germline CDR1 is MNHEY and CDR2 SVGAGI. The V end lost 2 bases, the J end lost 1 base, and 7 bases lay between the germline ends. The CDR3 loop reads CASSYGMGTDTQYF. The CDR3 DNA reads as TGTGCCAGCAGTTACGGGATGGGCACAGATACGCAGTATTTT.

This clone showed up just a few times. The V call is TRBV7-8, the J call TRBJ2-3, with TRBD2 matching over 8 bases. The junction had 8 bases not matched to a gene; V was cut back by 2 bases and J by 1 base. This CDR3 comprises 17 residues. CDR1 SGHVS and CDR2 FQNEAQ come from the germline V gene. DNA of the CDR3: TGTGCCAGCAGCTTACGAGTAGCGGGGCGCCGCACAGATACGCAGTATTTT. It is translated as CASSLRVAGRRTDTQYF. The whole variable domain, remainder taken from reference TRBV7-8 and TRBJ2-3, is GAGVSQSPRYKVAKRGQDVALRCDPISGHVSLFWYQQALGQGPEFLTYFQNEAQLDKSGLPSDRFFAERPEGSVSTLKIQRTQQEDSAVYLCASSLRVAGRRTDTQYFGPGTRLTVL.

The chain joins TRBV30 to TRBJ2-7, with TRBD1 matching 9 bases. In germline, CDR1 is GTSNPN, CDR2 SVGIG (reference sequence). CDR3 length: 15 residues. J gave up 6 bases and V 0 bases, and 9 bases lay outside the gene matches. This chain's CDR3 is CAWSVQRTGVGEQYF. CDR3 nucleotide sequence: TGTGCCTGGAGTGTACAGCGGACAGGGGTGGGCGAGCAGTACTTC.

The rearrangement uses TRBV6-5 and TRBJ2-6; D is ambiguous. Germline CDR1 is MNHEY and CDR2 is SVGAGI. CDR3 length: 15 amino acids. Trimming removed 2 bases at V and 0 bases at J, with 5 bases between. CDR3 sequence: CASSYGVSGANVLTF. The CDR3 nucleotides read TGTGCCAGCAGTTACGGGGTCTCTGGGGCCAACGTCCTGACTTTC.

V usage is TRBV9 and J usage is TRBJ2-1; 9 nucleotides match TRBD1. V dropped 2 bases and J dropped 3; count of bases not matched to a gene: 3. This CDR3 region has 15 residues. Germline V gene sequence: CDR1 SGDLS, CDR2 YYNGEE. The DNA for the CDR3 is TGTGCCAGCAGCGTTGGGACAGGGAACTACAATGAGCAGTTCTTC. Encoded protein: CASSVGTGNYNEQFF.

The V gene is TRBV10-1, the J gene TRBJ2-7, with TRBD1 identical over 7 bases. This CDR3 has 14 residues. J was trimmed by 1 base and V by 6 bases; bases with no gene match: 6. Per germline, CDR1 WNHNN and CDR2 SYGVQD (reference sequence). CDR3 sequence: CASSRDSASYEQYF. The CDR3 DNA reads TGCGCCAGCAGCCGGGACAGCGCATCCTACGAGCAGTACTTC.

This sequence joins TRBV10-3 and TRBJ1-2; D is possibly TRBD1 (5 bases). The germline CDR1 and CDR2 sequences are ENHRY and SYGVKD. V shed 3 bases and J shed 4 bases, with 12 bases lying between them. This CDR3 region has 14 residues. The CDR3 protein is CAISELGVGYGYTF. DNA of the CDR3: TGTGCCATCAGTGAACTAGGGGTAGGCTATGGCTACACCTTC.

The chain employs TRBV29-1 and TRBJ2-1; TRBD1 aligns across 9 bases. Germline trimming cut 6 bases from V and 8 bases from J; bases unmatched to any gene: 11. The germline V gene encodes CDR1 SQVTM and CDR2 ANQGSEA. The CDR3 has 14 amino acids. The CDR3: CSVEPGQGRHEQFF. CDR3 nucleotide sequence: TGCAGCGTGGAACCGGGACAGGGAAGGCATGAGCAGTTCTTC.

The genes are TRBV5-5 and TRBJ1-6; TRBD1 might be the D (5 bases). Germline V gene lookup returns CDR1 SGHKS and CDR2 YYEKEE (reference sequence). The CDR3 sequence is 15 residues long. V was cut by 0 bases and J by 10 bases, with 14 bases left in between. CDR3 sequence: CASSLGVREESPLHF. The CDR3 DNA reads as TGTGCCAGCAGCTTGGGGGTCAGGGAGGAATCACCCCTCCACTTT.

This rearrangement joins TRBV7-9 to TRBJ2-3; D gene unclear. CDR3 length: 12 residues. V lost 5 bases and J 6 bases, leaving 9 bases between the germline ends. Germline CDR1 reads SEHNR; CDR2 reads FQNEAQ (reference sequence). CDR3 protein: CASSRTGDTQYF. DNA of the CDR3: TGTGCCAGCAGCCGCACGGGCGATACGCAGTATTTT.

For this clone: This specimen includes other DNA sequences encoding the same CDR3. This rearrangement joins TRBV10-3 to TRBJ2-1; D is tentatively TRBD1 or TRBD2 (6 bases each). Trimming shortened V by 1 base and J by 11 bases, and 9 bases separated the two germline ends. This CDR3 has 12 amino acids. In germline, CDR1 is ENHRY, CDR2 SYGVKD. The CDR3, as DNA: TGTGCCATCAGTGAGTTGGGGGGCCAGCAGTTCTTC. This codes for CAISELGGQQFF.

This clone appeared a single time. The rearrangement uses TRBV9 and TRBJ2-7; tentative D call: TRBD1 (6 bases). From germline, CDR1 is SGDLS and CDR2 YYNGEE. V lost 4 bases and J 0 bases, leaving 14 bases between the germline ends. The CDR3 has 15 amino acids. For the CDR3, the DNA is TGTGCCAGCAGCAAAGACCGGGACACCTCCTACGAGCAGTACTTC. Its translation: CASSKDRDTSYEQYF.

The chain links TRBV7-2 to TRBJ1-3; 9 nucleotides line up with TRBD1. Unmatched junction bases numbered 4, after V lost 1 base and J lost 0 bases. This CDR3 has 17 residues. Looked up from germline, CDR1 is SGHTA and CDR2 is FQGNSA. The CDR3 DNA sequence: TGTGCCAGCAGCTTAGGGGGACAGGGAATCTCTGGAAACACCATATATTTT. This sequence encodes CASSLGGQGISGNTIYF.

The chain is built from TRBV10-3 and TRBJ2-5, with 9 bases that match TRBD1. Trimming at V came to 6 bases and at J to 4 bases, leaving 12 bases not matched to a gene. Germline V lookup: CDR1 ENHRY, CDR2 SYGVKD. The CDR3 extends over 16 amino acids. Written as DNA, the CDR3 is TGTGCCATCAGACCGGGACAGGGATTGGGAGGAGAGACCCAGTACTTC. Its translation: CAIRPGQGLGGETQYF.

The J gene is TRBJ2-1, the V gene TRBV4-3, with D tentatively TRBD1 (5 bases). There are 14 residues in the CDR3. V shed 3 bases and J shed 1 base, with 7 bases lying between them. Germline-derived CDR1 and CDR2 are LGHNA and YSLEER. The DNA for the CDR3 is TGCGCCAGCAGCCACGGACAATCCTACAATGAGCAGTTCTTC. It is translated as CASSHGQSYNEQFF.

The V and J genes are TRBV5-6 and TRBJ1-3, with D perhaps matching TRBD1 (6 bases). This CDR3 is built from 14 residues. Trimming stripped 6 bases from V and 2 bases from J, with 12 bases between. The germline gives CDR1 SGHDT, CDR2 YYEEEE. The CDR3 DNA is TGTGCCAGCAACCAGGGGATTCCTGGAAACACCATATATTTT. This gives the protein CASNQGIPGNTIYF.

The chain joins TRBV9 to TRBJ2-3, with 9 bases that match TRBD1. Germline V gives CDR1 SGDLS, CDR2 YYNGEE. The CDR3 contains 14 residues. V was clipped by 3 bases and J by 4 bases; unmatched bases: 3. CDR3 in amino acids: CASSARTGADTQYF. The CDR3 nucleotides read TGTGCCAGCAGCGCCCGGACAGGGGCAGATACGCAGTATTTT. Supplemented by reference TRBV9 and TRBJ2-3, the full variable domain reads DSGVTQTPKHLITATGQRVTLRCSPRSGDLSVYWYQQSLDQGLQFLIQYYNGEERAKGNILERFSAQQFPDLHSELNLSSLELGDSALYFCASSARTGADTQYFGPGTRLTVL.

The gene calls are TRBV27 and TRBJ1-1; D possibly corresponds to TRBD1 (5 bases). The CDR3 length is 14 residues. CDR1 is MNHEY and CDR2 is SMNVEV in the germline V gene (reference sequence). V lost 6 bases to trimming and J lost 1 base, with 12 bases between them. The CDR3 coding sequence is TGTGCCAGCAGCTCACAGGCTTGGAACACTGAAGCTTTCTTT. Amino acid sequence: CASSSQAWNTEAFF.

The V call is TRBV11-2, the J call TRBJ1-2, with TRBD1 identical over 9 bases. CDR1 and CDR2 from the germline V gene are SGHAT and FQNNGV. The CDR3 is 15 amino acids. The trim removed 4 bases at V and 4 bases at J, leaving 7 bases unmatched. The CDR3 sequence: CASSSTGTGIYGYTF. The CDR3 bases are TGTGCCAGCAGCTCAACCGGGACAGGGATCTATGGCTACACCTTC.

V usage is TRBV18 and J usage is TRBJ1-1, with D possibly matching TRBD1 (6 bases). The V gene's germline CDR1 is KGHSH and CDR2 LQKENI. This CDR3 has 15 amino acids. V lost 3 bases and J lost 0, with 11 bases in between. The CDR3 loop is CASSPLGGMNTEAFF. CDR3 in DNA: TGTGCCAGCTCACCTCTTGGGGGCATGAACACTGAAGCTTTCTTT.

V gene TRBV7-9 combines with J gene TRBJ2-1, with D hard to call. The CDR3 loop spans 18 amino acids. V gave up 3 bases and J gave up 0 bases, with 18 bases separating them. Germline V CDR1 and CDR2: SEHNR, FQNEAQ (reference sequence). The CDR3: CASSFNLGRASSYNEQFF. The CDR3, as DNA: TGTGCCAGCAGCTTTAACCTAGGACGGGCGAGCTCCTACAATGAGCAGTTCTTC.